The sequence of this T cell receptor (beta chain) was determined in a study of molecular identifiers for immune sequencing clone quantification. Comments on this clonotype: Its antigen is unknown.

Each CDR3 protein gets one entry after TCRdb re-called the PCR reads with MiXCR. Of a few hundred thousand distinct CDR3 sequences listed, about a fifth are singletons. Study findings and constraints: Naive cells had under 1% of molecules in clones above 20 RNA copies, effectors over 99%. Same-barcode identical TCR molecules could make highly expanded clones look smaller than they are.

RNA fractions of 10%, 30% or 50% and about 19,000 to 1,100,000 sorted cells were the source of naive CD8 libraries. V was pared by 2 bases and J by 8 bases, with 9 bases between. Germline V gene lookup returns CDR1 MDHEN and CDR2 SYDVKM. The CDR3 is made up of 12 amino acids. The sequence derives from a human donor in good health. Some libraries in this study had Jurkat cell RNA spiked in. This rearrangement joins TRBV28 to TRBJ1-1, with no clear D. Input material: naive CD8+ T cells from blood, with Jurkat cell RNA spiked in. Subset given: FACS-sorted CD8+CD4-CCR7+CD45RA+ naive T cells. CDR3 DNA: TGTGCCAGCAGTTTAGGCAGTCGAGAAGCTTTCTTT. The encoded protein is CASSLGSREAFF.